One and the same sample provided the 8 T cell receptor beta chains below, sequenced in a study of T cells in Graves' hyperthyroidism and ophthalmopathy. Amplification yielded TCR beta CDR3 regions, with RNA transcripts as the source. The HTBI primer set drove a first-round RT-PCR of the TCR CDR3. In TCRdb, the multiplex PCR reads were re-called with MiXCR into one record per CDR3 protein. This table holds about 410,000 distinct CDR3 sequences, about 15% found once. Sequenced input: blood. The receptors originated from a man aged 18 to 29 with Graves' ophthalmopathy.

This chain's CDR3 is CASSHRDSEAFF. The CDR3 DNA reads as TGTGCCAGCAGCCACAGGGATTCTGAAGCTTTCTTT. J is TRBJ1-1 and V is TRBV5-4; D may be TRBD1 (6 bases). The CDR3 consists of 12 residues. Trimming took off 4 bases at V and 6 bases at J, with 10 bases between the two ends. From germline, CDR1 is SGHNT and CDR2 YYREEE (reference sequence).

This clonotype was detected many times. V gene TRBV5-1 combines with J gene TRBJ2-6; D uncertain. The CDR3 extends over 14 amino acids. V dropped 1 base and J dropped 4 bases, with 6 bases sitting between them. Germline V lookup: CDR1 SGHRS, CDR2 YFSETQ. CDR3 sequence: CASSLNPGANVLTF. DNA of the CDR3: TGCGCCAGCAGCTTGAATCCCGGGGCCAACGTCCTGACTTTC.

This clonotype has at least ten counts. The chain couples TRBV30 to TRBJ2-3, with D perhaps matching TRBD2 (5 bases). V gave up 2 bases and J gave up 4 bases, with 16 bases separating them. The germline V gene has CDR1 GTSNPN and CDR2 SVGIG (reference sequence). There are 15 residues in the CDR3. CDR3 sequence reads: CAWSHPRDRADTQYF. In DNA, the CDR3 is TGTGCCTGGAGTCACCCGAGGGATCGGGCAGATACGCAGTATTTT.

This CDR3 is CASRYNPGGRATDTQYF. CDR3 bases: TGTGCCAGCAGATACAATCCCGGGGGGAGGGCGACAGATACGCAGTATTTT. This chain connects TRBV6-5 to TRBJ2-3; TRBD2 matches at 7 bases. The CDR3 runs 17 residues. Germline loops: CDR1 MNHEY, CDR2 SVGAGI. J lost 3 bases, V lost 6 bases, and 15 bases had no gene match.

This clonotype was counted between two and nine times. V and J are TRBV6-1 and TRBJ1-2; possibly TRBD1 for D (6 bases). Trimming stripped 4 bases from V and 8 bases from J, with 14 bases between. There are 13 residues in the CDR3. CDR1 is MNHNS, CDR2 SASEGT, per germline. CDR3 sequence reads: CASSGRDIGGYTF. CDR3 DNA sequence: TGTGCCAGCAGTGGCCGGGACATAGGGGGCTACACCTTC.

This clonotype was seen at least ten times. This rearrangement joins TRBV3-1 to TRBJ2-7; D may correspond to TRBD1 or TRBD2 (5 bases each). Germline V gene sequence: CDR1 LGHDT, CDR2 YNNKEL (reference sequence). The CDR3 covers 15 residues. The ends were cut back, 2 bases at V and 5 bases at J, with 16 bases in the middle. The CDR3 spells CASSQTRDRGNEQYF. In DNA, the CDR3 is TGTGCCAGCAGCCAAACCCGGGACCGAGGAAACGAGCAGTACTTC.

At least ten counts were recorded for this clonotype. The V call is TRBV12-5, the J call TRBJ1-1; no reliable D call. The CDR3 consists of 15 residues. Between the trimmed V and J ends, which lost 4 bases and 0 bases, there was a span of 12 bases. Germline CDR1 LGHNT, CDR2 FRNRAP. CDR3 protein: CASGSDIRLNTEAFF. The CDR3 DNA follows: TGTGCTAGTGGTTCCGATATTAGATTGAACACTGAAGCTTTCTTT.

In this sample, this clonotype turned up many times. The genes are TRBV3-1 and TRBJ2-1; possible D gene TRBD1, 6 bases. The CDR3 has 17 amino acids. Trimming took off 4 bases at V and 2 bases at J, with 18 bases between the two ends. CDR1 and CDR2 from the germline V gene are LGHDT and YNNKEL (reference sequence). The CDR3: CASSRDSTGHPYNEQFF. CDR3 nucleotide sequence: TGTGCCAGCAGCCGAGATTCAACGGGACACCCCTACAATGAGCAGTTCTTC.